The T cell receptor (beta chain) under discussion was sequenced for a study of blood T cells in healthy people across ages. This clonotype has more than one count but fewer than ten. For the second PCR, which ran for about 6 to 11 cycles, a sample-barcoded 5' primer and a J-beta primer mix were used. TCRdb recomputed calls from the 5' RACE reads with MiXCR, one row per CDR3 protein. The data contain 1,500,000 or so distinct CDR3 sequences, roughly two fifths of them singletons. Germline V gene data show CDR1 as MGHDK and CDR2 as SYGVNS. Trimming took 5 bases from V and 5 from J, leaving 10 bases between them. This CDR3 spans 13 amino acids.

The clonotype was recovered from a young woman in good health. Input material: blood. The chain is built from TRBV25-1 and TRBJ2-1; D call uncertain. CDR3 sequence: CASSFQANNEQFF. CDR3 in DNA: TGTGCCAGCAGTTTCCAGGCGAACAATGAGCAGTTCTTC. Combining the CDR3 with reference TRBV25-1 and TRBJ2-1 gives the whole variable domain EADIYQTPRYLVIGTGKKITLECSQTMGHDKMYWYQQDPGMELHLIHYSYGVNSTEKGDLSSESTVSRIRTEHFPLTLESARPSHTSQYLCASSFQANNEQFFGPGTRLTVL.